This T cell receptor (beta chain) is drawn from a study of T cell responses to AZD1222 COVID-19 vaccine. Study-level results: Mostly white British, mostly female donors; authors suggested clonal diversity may be underestimated. Mapped onto spike, vaccine-associated CD4 TCRs spanned it and were dominant at 160-218 and 743-854. Per reports, nearly half of all spike-specific TCRs target regions that are unmutated in variants.

The table came from immunoSEQ multiplex PCR; TCRdb's copy has only in-frame clones and leaves some out. The profile shows tens of thousands of clones, approximately 84% of them singletons. V dropped 7 bases and J dropped 5 bases, with 16 bases sitting between them. The germline V gene encodes CDR1 MNHEY and CDR2 SVGAGI. The CDR3 sequence is 14 residues long. Regarding this clone: Its cognate antigen is unknown.

Sequencing was performed on peripheral blood, taken on day 0 of AZD1222 vaccination. The receptor's source is an adult in good health. The chain has TRBV6-5 and TRBJ2-3, with D possibly matching TRBD1 (7 bases). DNA of the CDR3: TGTGCCAGCAAACTGCAGGGGGGAGTAGATACGCAGTATTTT. Translated, it gives CASKLQGGVDTQYF.